The T cell receptor beta chain described here comes from a study of OX40 agonist ivuxolimab in advanced cancers. Study-level background: It was permissible to have had prior anti-PD-1, anti-PD-L1 or anti-CTLA-4 therapy, and more than 30% had some.

Repertoires were generated with immunoSEQ multiplex PCR, while TCRdb's copy carries only in-frame clones and drops some. The sample holds 14,000 or so clones, roughly 82% seen once. The CDR3 contains 15 residues. Germline V gene data show CDR1 as SEHNR and CDR2 as FQNEAQ (reference sequence). Trimming removed 7 bases from V and 0 bases from J, with 16 bases in between. This sequence originates from an adult with an advanced solid tumor such as melanoma, head and neck, liver or kidney cancer. The genes are TRBV7-9 and TRBJ2-7; the D gene could be TRBD1 or TRBD2 (5 bases each). The sequencing used CD4+ or CD8+ T cells sorted from blood, collected in a trial of the OX40 agonist ivuxolimab. CDR3 amino acids: CASTLREKSSYEQYF. The CDR3 DNA is TGTGCCAGCACCCTCAGGGAGAAAAGCTCCTACGAGCAGTACTTC.